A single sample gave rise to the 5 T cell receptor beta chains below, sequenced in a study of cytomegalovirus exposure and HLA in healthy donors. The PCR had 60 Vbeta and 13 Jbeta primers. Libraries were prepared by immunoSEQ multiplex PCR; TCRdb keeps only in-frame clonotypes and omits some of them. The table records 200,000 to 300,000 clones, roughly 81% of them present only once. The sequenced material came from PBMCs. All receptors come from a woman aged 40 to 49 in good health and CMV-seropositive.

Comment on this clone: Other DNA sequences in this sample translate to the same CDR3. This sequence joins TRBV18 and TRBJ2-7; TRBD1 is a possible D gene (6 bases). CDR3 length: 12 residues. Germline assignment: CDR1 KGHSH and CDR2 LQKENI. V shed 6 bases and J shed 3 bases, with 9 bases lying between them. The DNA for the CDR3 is TGTGCCAGCTCGACAGGCGGCTACGAGCAGTACTTC. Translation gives CASSTGGYEQYF.

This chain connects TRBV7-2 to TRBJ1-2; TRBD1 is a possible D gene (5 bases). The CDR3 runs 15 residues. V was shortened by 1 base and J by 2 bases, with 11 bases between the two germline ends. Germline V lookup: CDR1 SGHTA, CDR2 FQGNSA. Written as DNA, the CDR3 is TGTGCCAGCAGCTTAGTGGGGGACTCAAACTATGGCTACACCTTC. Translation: CASSLVGDSNYGYTF.

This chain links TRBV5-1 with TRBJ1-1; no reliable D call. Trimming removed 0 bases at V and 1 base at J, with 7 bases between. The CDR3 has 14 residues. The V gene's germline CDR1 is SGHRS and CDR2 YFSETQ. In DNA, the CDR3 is TGCGCCAGCAGCTTGGAACCTAAGAACACTGAAGCTTTCTTT. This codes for CASSLEPKNTEAFF.

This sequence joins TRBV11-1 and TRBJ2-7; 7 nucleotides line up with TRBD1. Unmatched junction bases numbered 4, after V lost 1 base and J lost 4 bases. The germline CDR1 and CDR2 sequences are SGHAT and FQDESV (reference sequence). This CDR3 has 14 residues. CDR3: CASSLEGQSYEQYF. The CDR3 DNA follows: TGTGCCAGCAGCTTAGAGGGACAGTCTTACGAGCAGTACTTC. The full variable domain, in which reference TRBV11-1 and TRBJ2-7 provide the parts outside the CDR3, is EAEVAQSPRYKITEKSQAVAFWCDPISGHATLYWYRQILGQGPELLVQFQDESVVDDSQLPKDRFSAERLKGVDSTLKIQPAELGDSAMYLCASSLEGQSYEQYFGPGTRLTVT.

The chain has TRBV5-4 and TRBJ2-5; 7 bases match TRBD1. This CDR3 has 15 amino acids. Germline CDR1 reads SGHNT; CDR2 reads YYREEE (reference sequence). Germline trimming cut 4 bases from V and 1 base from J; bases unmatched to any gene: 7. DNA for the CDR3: TGTGCCAGCAGCGCCAGACAGGGCTCCCAAGAGACCCAGTACTTC. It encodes CASSARQGSQETQYF.